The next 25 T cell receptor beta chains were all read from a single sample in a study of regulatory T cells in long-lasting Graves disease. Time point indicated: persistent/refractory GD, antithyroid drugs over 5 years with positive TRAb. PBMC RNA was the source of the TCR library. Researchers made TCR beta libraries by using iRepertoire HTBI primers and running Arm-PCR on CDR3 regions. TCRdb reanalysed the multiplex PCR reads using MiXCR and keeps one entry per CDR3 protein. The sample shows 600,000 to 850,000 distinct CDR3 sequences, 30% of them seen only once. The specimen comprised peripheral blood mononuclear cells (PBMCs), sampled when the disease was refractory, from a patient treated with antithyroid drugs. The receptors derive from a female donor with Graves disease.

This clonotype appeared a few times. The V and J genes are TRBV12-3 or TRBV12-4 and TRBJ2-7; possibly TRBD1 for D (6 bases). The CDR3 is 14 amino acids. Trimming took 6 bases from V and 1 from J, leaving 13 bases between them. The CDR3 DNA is TGTGCCAGCAGCTGGGGACACGGATCCTACGAGCAGTACTTC. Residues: CASSWGHGSYEQYF.

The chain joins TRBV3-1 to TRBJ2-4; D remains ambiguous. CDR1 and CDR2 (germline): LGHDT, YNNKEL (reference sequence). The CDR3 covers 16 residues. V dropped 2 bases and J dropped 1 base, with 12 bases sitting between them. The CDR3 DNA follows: TGTGCCAGCAGCCAAACTCCCAACGGGGCCAAAAACATTCAGTACTTC. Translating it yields CASSQTPNGAKNIQYF.

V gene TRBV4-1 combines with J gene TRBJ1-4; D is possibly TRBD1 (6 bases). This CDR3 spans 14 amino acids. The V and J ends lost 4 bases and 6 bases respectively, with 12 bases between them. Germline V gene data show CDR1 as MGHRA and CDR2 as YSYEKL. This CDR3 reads CASSPDSSDEKLFF. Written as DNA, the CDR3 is TGCGCCAGCAGCCCGGACAGCTCCGATGAAAAACTGTTTTTT.

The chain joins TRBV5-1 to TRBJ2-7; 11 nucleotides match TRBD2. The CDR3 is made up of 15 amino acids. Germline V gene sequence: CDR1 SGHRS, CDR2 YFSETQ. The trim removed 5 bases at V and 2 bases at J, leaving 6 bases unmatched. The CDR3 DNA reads TGCGCCAGCAGAGAAGGGACTAGCGGTACCTACGAGCAGTACTTC. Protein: CASREGTSGTYEQYF.

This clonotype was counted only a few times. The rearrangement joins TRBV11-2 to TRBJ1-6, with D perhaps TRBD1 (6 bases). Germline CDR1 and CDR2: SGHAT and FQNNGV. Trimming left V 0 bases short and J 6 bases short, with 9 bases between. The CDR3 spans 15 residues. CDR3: CASSLENRANSPLHF. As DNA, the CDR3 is TGTGCCAGCAGCTTAGAGAACAGGGCTAATTCACCCCTCCACTTT. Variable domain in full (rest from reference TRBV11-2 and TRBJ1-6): EAGVAQSPRYKIIEKRQSVAFWCNPISGHATLYWYQQILGQGPKLLIQFQNNGVVDDSQLPKDRFSAERLKGVDSTLKIQPAKLEDSAVYLCASSLENRANSPLHFGNGTRLTVT.

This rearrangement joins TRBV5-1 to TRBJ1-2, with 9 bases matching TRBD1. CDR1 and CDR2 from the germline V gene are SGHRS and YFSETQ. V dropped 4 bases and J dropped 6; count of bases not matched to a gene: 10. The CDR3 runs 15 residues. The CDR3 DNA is TGCGCCAGCAGCCGGGACAGGGTAAAGATCGATGGCTACACCTTC. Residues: CASSRDRVKIDGYTF.

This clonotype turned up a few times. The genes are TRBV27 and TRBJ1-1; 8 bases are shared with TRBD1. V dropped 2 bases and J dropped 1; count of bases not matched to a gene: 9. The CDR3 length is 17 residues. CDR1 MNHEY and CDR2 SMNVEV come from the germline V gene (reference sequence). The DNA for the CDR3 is TGTGCCAGCAGTTTAAAGACAGGGGTATTTTGGAACACTGAAGCTTTCTTT. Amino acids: CASSLKTGVFWNTEAFF.

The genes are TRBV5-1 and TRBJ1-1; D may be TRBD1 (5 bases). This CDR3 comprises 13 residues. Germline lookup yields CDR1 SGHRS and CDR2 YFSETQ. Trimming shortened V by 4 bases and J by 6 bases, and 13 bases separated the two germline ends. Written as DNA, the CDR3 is TGCGCCAGCAGCCTTCCAGGGATGGCTGAAGCTTTCTTT. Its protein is CASSLPGMAEAFF.

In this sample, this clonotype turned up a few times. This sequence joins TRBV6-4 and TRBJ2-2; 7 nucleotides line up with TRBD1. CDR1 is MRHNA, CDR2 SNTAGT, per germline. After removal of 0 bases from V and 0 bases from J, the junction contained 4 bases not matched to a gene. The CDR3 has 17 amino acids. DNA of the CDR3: TGTGCCAGCAGTGACTCGTTAGGGACAGCGAACACCGGGGAGCTGTTTTTT. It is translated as CASSDSLGTANTGELFF.

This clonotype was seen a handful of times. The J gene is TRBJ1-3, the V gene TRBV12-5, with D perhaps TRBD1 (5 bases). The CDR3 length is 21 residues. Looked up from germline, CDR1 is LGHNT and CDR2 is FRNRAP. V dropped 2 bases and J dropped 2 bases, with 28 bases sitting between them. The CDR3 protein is CASGLTLSGTTRTNTGNTIYF. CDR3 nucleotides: TGTGCTAGTGGTTTGACTCTATCCGGGACGACCCGGACAAACACTGGAAACACCATATATTTT.

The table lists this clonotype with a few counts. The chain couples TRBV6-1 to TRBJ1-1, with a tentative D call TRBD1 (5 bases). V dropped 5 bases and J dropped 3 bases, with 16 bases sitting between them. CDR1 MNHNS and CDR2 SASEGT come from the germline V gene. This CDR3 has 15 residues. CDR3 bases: TGTGCCAGCAGTCAACCTTCCGGGGGTGACACTGAAGCTTTCTTT. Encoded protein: CASSQPSGGDTEAFF.

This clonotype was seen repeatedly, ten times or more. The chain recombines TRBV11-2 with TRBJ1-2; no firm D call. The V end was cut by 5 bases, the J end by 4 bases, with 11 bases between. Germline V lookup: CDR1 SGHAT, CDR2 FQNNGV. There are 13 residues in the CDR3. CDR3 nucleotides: TGTGCCAGCAGCCCACCGGGAATCTATGGCTACACCTTC. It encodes CASSPPGIYGYTF. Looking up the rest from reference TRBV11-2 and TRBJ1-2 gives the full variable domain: EAGVAQSPRYKIIEKRQSVAFWCNPISGHATLYWYQQILGQGPKLLIQFQNNGVVDDSQLPKDRFSAERLKGVDSTLKIQPAKLEDSAVYLCASSPPGIYGYTFGSGTRLTVV.

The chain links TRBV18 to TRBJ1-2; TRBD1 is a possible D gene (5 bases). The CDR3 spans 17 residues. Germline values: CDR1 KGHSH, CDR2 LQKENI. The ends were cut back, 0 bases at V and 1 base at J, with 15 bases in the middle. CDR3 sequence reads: CASSPPGGTGYNYGYTF. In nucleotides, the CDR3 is TGTGCCAGCTCACCACCGGGTGGGACTGGATATAACTATGGCTACACCTTC.

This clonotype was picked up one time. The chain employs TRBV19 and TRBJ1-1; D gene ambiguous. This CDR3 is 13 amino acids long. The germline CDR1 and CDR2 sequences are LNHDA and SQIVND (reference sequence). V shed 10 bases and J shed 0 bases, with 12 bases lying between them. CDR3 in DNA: TGTGCCACCTCGGACGGCTTGAACACTGAAGCTTTCTTT. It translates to CATSDGLNTEAFF.

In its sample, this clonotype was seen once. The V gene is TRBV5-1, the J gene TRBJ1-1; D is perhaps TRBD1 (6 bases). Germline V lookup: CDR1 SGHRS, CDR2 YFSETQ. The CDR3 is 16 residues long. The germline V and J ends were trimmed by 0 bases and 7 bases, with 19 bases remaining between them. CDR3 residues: CASSLGRGAQDIEAFF. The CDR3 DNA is TGCGCCAGCAGCTTGGGCCGGGGGGCGCAAGATATTGAAGCTTTCTTT.

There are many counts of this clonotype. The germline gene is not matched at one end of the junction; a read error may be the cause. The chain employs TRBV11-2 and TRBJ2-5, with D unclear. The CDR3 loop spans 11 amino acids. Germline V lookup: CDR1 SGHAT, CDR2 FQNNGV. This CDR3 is CASSLGPIGNF. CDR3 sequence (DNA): TGTGCCAGCAGCTTAGGACCCATAGGGAACTTC.

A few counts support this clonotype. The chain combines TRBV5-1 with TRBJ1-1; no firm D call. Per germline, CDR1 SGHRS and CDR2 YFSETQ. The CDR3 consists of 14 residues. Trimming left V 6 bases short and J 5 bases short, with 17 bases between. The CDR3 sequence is CASTPGGLGTEAFF. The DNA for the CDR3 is TGCGCCAGCACACCCGGCGGGTTGGGAACTGAAGCTTTCTTT.

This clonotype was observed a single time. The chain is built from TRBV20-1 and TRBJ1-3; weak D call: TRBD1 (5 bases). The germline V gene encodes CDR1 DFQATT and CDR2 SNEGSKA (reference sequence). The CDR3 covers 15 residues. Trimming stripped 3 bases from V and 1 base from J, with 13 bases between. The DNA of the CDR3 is TGCAGTGCTAGTGGCCAGGGAGGGTCTGGAAACACCATATATTTT. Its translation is CSASGQGGSGNTIYF.

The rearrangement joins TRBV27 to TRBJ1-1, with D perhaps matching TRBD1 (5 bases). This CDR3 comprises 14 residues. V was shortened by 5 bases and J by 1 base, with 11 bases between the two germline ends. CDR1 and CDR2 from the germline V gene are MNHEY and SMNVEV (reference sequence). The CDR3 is CASSPLDKNTEAFF. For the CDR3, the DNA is TGTGCCAGCAGTCCCCTGGACAAGAACACTGAAGCTTTCTTT.

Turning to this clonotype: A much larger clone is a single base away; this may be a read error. The CDR3 DNA reads as TGTGCCAGCAGCTCCTTGGACAGGGTCGCTAACGAGCAGTACTTC. Amino acids: CASSSLDRVANEQYF. The chain couples TRBV13 to TRBJ2-7, with 8 bases fitting TRBD1. Germline-derived CDR1 and CDR2 are PRHDT and FYEKMQ (reference sequence). The CDR3 is 15 amino acids. The V gene end was trimmed by 4 bases and the J gene end by 5 bases; junction bases not matched to a gene: 10.

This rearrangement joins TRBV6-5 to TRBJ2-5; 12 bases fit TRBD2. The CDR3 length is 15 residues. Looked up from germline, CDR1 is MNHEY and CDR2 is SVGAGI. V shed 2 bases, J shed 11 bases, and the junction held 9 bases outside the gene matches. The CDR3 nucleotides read TGTGCCAGCAGTTACGATCTAGCGGGAGGGCGGGAGCAGTACTTC. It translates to CASSYDLAGGREQYF.

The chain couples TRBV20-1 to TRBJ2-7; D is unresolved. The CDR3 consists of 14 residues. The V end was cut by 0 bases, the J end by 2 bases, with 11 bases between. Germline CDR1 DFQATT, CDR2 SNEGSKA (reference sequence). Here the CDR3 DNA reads TGCAGTGCTAGAGAATATCGGGCCCCCTACGAGCAGTACTTC. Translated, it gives CSAREYRAPYEQYF.

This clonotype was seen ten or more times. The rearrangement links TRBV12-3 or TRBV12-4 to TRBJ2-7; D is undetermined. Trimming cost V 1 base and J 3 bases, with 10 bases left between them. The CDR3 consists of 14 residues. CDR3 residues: CASSLGRSNYEQYF. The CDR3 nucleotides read TGTGCCAGCAGTTTAGGTCGGAGTAACTACGAGCAGTACTTC.

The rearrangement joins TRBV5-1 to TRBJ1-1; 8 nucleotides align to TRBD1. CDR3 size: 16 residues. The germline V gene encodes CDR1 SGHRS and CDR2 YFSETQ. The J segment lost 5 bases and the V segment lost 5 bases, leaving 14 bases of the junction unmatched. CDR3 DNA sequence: TGCGCCAGCAGTTGGGACAGGCCTACGTTGGGGACTGAAGCTTTCTTT. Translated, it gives CASSWDRPTLGTEAFF.

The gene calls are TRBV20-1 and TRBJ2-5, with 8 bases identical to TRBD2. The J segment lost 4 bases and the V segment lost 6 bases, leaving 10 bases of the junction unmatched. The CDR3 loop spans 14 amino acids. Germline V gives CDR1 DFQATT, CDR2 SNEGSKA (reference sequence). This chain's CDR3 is CSASPGLVTETQYF. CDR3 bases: TGCAGTGCCAGCCCGGGACTAGTAACAGAGACCCAGTACTTC.